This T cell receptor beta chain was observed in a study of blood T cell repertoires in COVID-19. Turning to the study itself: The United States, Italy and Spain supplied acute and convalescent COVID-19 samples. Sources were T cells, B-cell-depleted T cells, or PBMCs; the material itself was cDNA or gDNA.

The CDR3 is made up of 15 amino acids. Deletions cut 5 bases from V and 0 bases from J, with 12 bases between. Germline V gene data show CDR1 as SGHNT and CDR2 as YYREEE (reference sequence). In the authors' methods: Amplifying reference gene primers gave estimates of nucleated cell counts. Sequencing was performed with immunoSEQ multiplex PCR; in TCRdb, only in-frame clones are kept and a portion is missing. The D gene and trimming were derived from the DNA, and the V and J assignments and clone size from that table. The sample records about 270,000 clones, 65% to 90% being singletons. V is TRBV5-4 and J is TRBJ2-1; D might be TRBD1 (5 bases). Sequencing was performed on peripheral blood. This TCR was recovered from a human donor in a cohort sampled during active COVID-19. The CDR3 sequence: CASSSADTSYNEQFF. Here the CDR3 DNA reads TGTGCCAGCAGTTCCGCGGACACCTCCTACAATGAGCAGTTCTTC.